This T cell receptor beta chain was captured in a study of blood T cell repertoires in COVID-19. Authors' analysis steps: It was from reference gene primer amplification that nucleated cell counts were estimated. Produced via immunoSEQ multiplex PCR; TCRdb's table is partial and in-frame only. V and J calls and clone size are those listed in that table; D and trimming were worked out from the DNA. The sample includes 200,000 to 250,000 clones, around 80% of them seen just once. The V gene's germline CDR1 is SGHNT and CDR2 YYREEE (reference sequence). The CDR3 has 16 residues. The J segment lost 3 bases and the V segment lost 1 base, leaving 7 bases of the junction unmatched.

The sequence derives from a woman in her seventies with acute or convalescent COVID-19. The sequencing sample was made of peripheral blood. The chain is built from TRBV5-4 and TRBJ2-1, with 7 bases aligning to TRBD2. The CDR3 reads CASSLWGGSDYNEQFF. The CDR3 nucleotides read TGTGCCAGCAGCTTGTGGGGCGGGAGTGACTACAATGAGCAGTTCTTC. The complete variable domain, with remaining parts taken from reference TRBV5-4 and TRBJ2-1, reads ETGVTQSPTHLIKTRGQQVTLRCSSQSGHNTVSWYQQALGQGPQFIFQYYREEENGRGNFPPRFSGLQFPNYSSELNVNALELDDSALYLCASSLWGGSDYNEQFFGPGTRLTVL.